The present T cell receptor beta chain was sequenced within a study of CD8 T cell repertoires and HIV-1 epitope variants. Study overall: Controls included no peptide, Ebola AY9 epitope, and a CMV, EBV, flu pool.

TCRdb keeps only in-frame clones here, not all; method: immunoSEQ multiplex PCR. The sample yields roughly 5,600 clones, 66% seen once. Note on this clone: Antigen unknown.

Germline V gene data show CDR1 as MDHEN and CDR2 as SYDVKM. CDR3 length equals 15 residues. The chain has TRBV28 and TRBJ1-5; 7 bases match TRBD1. The sequenced sample consisted of cultured CD8+ T cells derived from PBMCs. This TCR derives from a male donor with HIV. CDR3: CAVSGGVSGNQPQHF. The CDR3 DNA reads as TGTGCGGTTTCAGGGGGGGTGTCGGGCAATCAGCCCCAGCATTTT.